These 24 T cell receptor beta chains originate from one sample sequenced in a study of response to subunit inactivated influenza vaccine. MiXCR was run by TCRdb on the RT-PCR reads, yielding one entry per CDR3 protein. In the table there are about 830,000 distinct CDR3 sequences, approximately 17% of which are singletons. The input for sequencing was PBMCs from blood, taken roughly 5 days after vaccination. These receptors originate from a man over 45 who received an inactivated influenza vaccine.

This clonotype occurred a few times. The gene calls are TRBV10-2 and TRBJ2-5, with TRBD2 identical over 12 bases. Trimming cost V 5 bases and J 2 bases; bases outside gene matches: 6. This CDR3 spans 16 amino acids. Germline V gives CDR1 WSHSY, CDR2 SAAADI. The CDR3 reads CASSRTSGIFQETQYF. CDR3 sequence (DNA): TGCGCCAGCAGTAGGACTAGCGGGATCTTTCAAGAGACCCAGTACTTC.

This clonotype was seen a handful of times. The V and J genes are TRBV6-2 or TRBV6-3 and TRBJ2-7, with 13 bases that match TRBD2. Germline CDR1 MNHEY, CDR2 SVGEGT. This CDR3 spans 15 amino acids. Trimming cost V 7 bases and J 5 bases; bases outside gene matches: 8. The CDR3 sequence: CASTETSGRAHEQYF. CDR3 sequence (DNA): TGTGCCAGCACCGAAACTAGCGGGAGGGCCCACGAGCAGTACTTC.

This clonotype was seen more than once but under ten times. V and J are TRBV12-3 or TRBV12-4 and TRBJ2-7; D perhaps matches TRBD2 (5 bases). The ends were cut back, 8 bases at V and 5 bases at J, with 19 bases in the middle. The CDR3 contains 14 residues. The CDR3 DNA sequence: TGTGCCAGCGGGAGAGCACCTCAAAGGGACGAGCAGTACTTC. This sequence encodes CASGRAPQRDEQYF.

V gene TRBV2 combines with J gene TRBJ2-3; D perhaps matches TRBD2 (6 bases). The CDR3 spans 14 residues. In germline, CDR1 is SNHLY, CDR2 FYNNEI. The germline V and J ends were trimmed by 7 bases and 2 bases, with 13 bases remaining between them. CDR3 amino acids: CASKRRVNTDTQYF. CDR3 DNA sequence: TGTGCCAGCAAACGGAGGGTAAACACAGATACGCAGTATTTT.

This clonotype was seen ten or more times. The chain has TRBV6-2 or TRBV6-3 and TRBJ2-1; 7 bases line up with TRBD2. V shed 2 bases and J 9 bases; nucleotides not matched to a gene: 13. Per the germline V gene, CDR1 is MNHEY and CDR2 is SVGEGT. This CDR3 region has 16 residues. In DNA form, the CDR3 reads TGTGCCAGCAGTTACGAGTTCATCTCTAGCGGCCGTGAGCAGTTCTTC. Translating gives CASSYEFISSGREQFF.

This rearrangement joins TRBV7-2 to TRBJ2-7; no definite D call. The CDR3 spans 13 residues. Germline V gene lookup returns CDR1 SGHTA and CDR2 FQGNSA. V lost 4 bases and J 7 bases, leaving 14 bases between the germline ends. The CDR3 nucleotides are TGTGCCAGCAGCTCGTCCGGTGAGAGTGAGCAGTACTTC. Its protein is CASSSSGESEQYF.

The chain links TRBV2 to TRBJ2-2; D perhaps matches TRBD2 (5 bases). V gave up 4 bases and J gave up 6 bases, with 15 bases separating them. CDR1 and CDR2 (germline): SNHLY, FYNNEI. This CDR3 has 15 amino acids. Here the CDR3 DNA reads TGTGCCAGCAGTGTAGGGCGGGCCCCTTCCGGGGAGCTGTTTTTT. It translates to CASSVGRAPSGELFF.

This sequence joins TRBV7-9 and TRBJ1-5; D is possibly TRBD1 (6 bases). CDR3 size: 14 residues. Germline-derived CDR1 and CDR2 are SEHNR and FQNEAQ (reference sequence). The germline V and J ends were trimmed by 5 bases and 6 bases, with 14 bases remaining between them. The chain's CDR3 is CASSPGDPSQPQHF. The DNA of the CDR3 is TGTGCCAGCAGCCCAGGGGACCCTAGTCAGCCCCAGCATTTT.

This rearrangement joins TRBV7-2 to TRBJ2-5; the D is unclear. The germline V and J ends were trimmed by 0 bases and 2 bases, with 16 bases remaining between them. Looked up from germline, CDR1 is SGHTA and CDR2 is FQGNSA. This CDR3 has 17 residues. The CDR3 DNA reads as TGTGCCAGCAGCTTAGCGCCTCGGCAGCGCGAGCAAGAGACCCAGTACTTC. It encodes CASSLAPRQREQETQYF. Drawing the rest from reference TRBV7-2 and TRBJ2-5, the complete variable domain is GAGVSQSPSNKVTEKGKDVELRCDPISGHTALYWYRQSLGQGLEFLIYFQGNSAPDKSGLPSDRFSAERTGGSVSTLTIQRTQQEDSAVYLCASSLAPRQREQETQYFGPGTRLLVL.

The rearrangement uses TRBV12-3 or TRBV12-4 and TRBJ2-3; TRBD2 matches 9 bases. The junction had 2 bases not matched to a gene; V was cut back by 6 bases and J by 1 base. The CDR3 extends over 14 amino acids. The CDR3 is CASRERGGTDTQYF. Here the CDR3 DNA reads TGTGCCAGCAGGGAGCGGGGGGGCACAGATACGCAGTATTTT.

This clonotype was observed many times. The DNA of the CDR3 is TGTGCCAGCAGTTCCAGATGGAACACTGAAGCTTTCTTT. Translated: CASSSRWNTEAFF. The genes are TRBV12-3 or TRBV12-4 and TRBJ1-1; D not resolved. The CDR3 is 13 residues long. The V end was cut by 4 bases, the J end by 1 base, with 7 bases between.

This chain uses TRBV10-3 with TRBJ2-3, with D unresolved. The CDR3 spans 12 residues. In germline, CDR1 is ENHRY, CDR2 SYGVKD. Trimming removed 7 bases at V and 9 bases at J, with 14 bases between. CDR3 nucleotides: TGTGCCATCACGTTAAACGAAGGAACGCAGTATTTT. Protein: CAITLNEGTQYF.

The V call is TRBV9, the J call TRBJ2-7; 9 bases map to TRBD1. The CDR3 consists of 15 residues. CDR1 and CDR2 from the germline V gene are SGDLS and YYNGEE. After removal of 4 bases from V and 6 bases from J, the junction contained 11 bases not matched to a gene. The chain's CDR3 is CASSLTGQGKGEQYF. The DNA of the CDR3 is TGTGCCAGCAGCTTAACAGGACAGGGGAAGGGCGAGCAGTACTTC.

This clonotype appeared a few times. V gene TRBV12-3 or TRBV12-4 combines with J gene TRBJ2-1; the D gene is possibly TRBD1 (6 bases). V dropped 4 bases and J dropped 3 bases, with 13 bases sitting between them. The CDR3 has 15 residues. The CDR3 DNA sequence: TGTGCCAGCAGTTCTGGGGGCAACTTCTACAATGAGCAGTTCTTC. This encodes CASSSGGNFYNEQFF.

V is TRBV6-1 and J is TRBJ2-1, with D perhaps TRBD2 (6 bases). Germline CDR1 MNHNS, CDR2 SASEGT. The CDR3 is 15 residues long. V shed 3 bases and J shed 2 bases, with 11 bases lying between them. This chain's CDR3 is CASSDGTFPYNEQFF. The DNA for the CDR3 is TGTGCCAGCAGTGACGGGACTTTTCCCTACAATGAGCAGTTCTTC.

This clonotype was counted many times. V usage is TRBV7-2 and J usage is TRBJ2-3; a weak D match, TRBD1 (6 bases). The V gene lost 5 bases and the J gene lost 4 bases, with 13 bases spanning the gap. The CDR3 totals 14 residues. Germline-derived CDR1 and CDR2 are SGHTA and FQGNSA. Written as DNA, the CDR3 is TGTGCCAGCAGCCAAGGCCCAGGGGCAGATACGCAGTATTTT. Translating it yields CASSQGPGADTQYF.

This sequence joins TRBV27 and TRBJ2-3; no firm D call. Germline CDR1 and CDR2: MNHEY and SMNVEV (reference sequence). V was trimmed by 7 bases and J by 0 bases, leaving 8 bases between them. There are 13 residues in the CDR3. The CDR3 protein is CASKPHSTDTQYF. CDR3 in DNA: TGTGCCAGCAAACCACATAGCACAGATACGCAGTATTTT.

The chain links TRBV6-1 to TRBJ2-1; D is possibly TRBD1 or TRBD2 (9 bases each). Trimming removed 3 bases from V and 4 bases from J, with 19 bases in between. The CDR3 consists of 17 residues. CDR1 MNHNS and CDR2 SASEGT come from the germline V gene. CDR3 DNA sequence: TGTGCCAGCAGTGATGGACAGGGGACTAGCTTGTACAATGAGCAGTTCTTC. Translating gives CASSDGQGTSLYNEQFF.

V and J are TRBV28 and TRBJ2-7; D not certain. There are 13 residues in the CDR3. The V gene's germline CDR1 is MDHEN and CDR2 SYDVKM. Trimming took off 6 bases at V and 1 base at J, with 10 bases between the two ends. CDR3 loop: CASSRRVSYEQYF. The CDR3, as DNA: TGTGCCAGCAGCCGCCGGGTTTCCTACGAGCAGTACTTC.

At least ten counts were recorded for this clonotype. The chain combines TRBV20-1 with TRBJ2-7; tentative D call: TRBD1 (6 bases). Germline values: CDR1 DFQATT, CDR2 SNEGSKA (reference sequence). V lost 7 bases and J lost 1, with 20 bases in between. This CDR3 region has 15 residues. CDR3 loop: CSVLVKKGQSYEQYF. CDR3 DNA sequence: TGCAGTGTCTTGGTGAAAAAAGGACAGTCCTACGAGCAGTACTTC.

This clonotype came up a few times. This chain joins TRBV11-2 and TRBJ2-1; D not resolved. Germline CDR1 SGHAT, CDR2 FQNNGV. V gave up 3 bases and J gave up 8 bases, with 8 bases separating them. There are 12 residues in the CDR3. The CDR3 protein is CASSFAIDEQFF. Written as DNA, the CDR3 is TGTGCCAGCAGCTTTGCGATCGATGAGCAGTTCTTC.

This chain links TRBV11-3 with TRBJ2-1; TRBD2 is a possible D gene (5 bases). Trimming removed 4 bases from V and 10 bases from J, with 14 bases in between. The CDR3 covers 13 residues. Per germline, CDR1 SGHNT and CDR2 YENEEA. The CDR3 DNA reads as TGTGCCAGCAGCTCGGACTCCCTCGGGGAGCAGTTCTTC. This sequence encodes CASSSDSLGEQFF.

The chain carries TRBV20-1 and TRBJ2-1, with TRBD2 matching 7 bases. CDR3 length: 13 residues. The germline gives CDR1 DFQATT, CDR2 SNEGSKA (reference sequence). The V gene end was trimmed by 8 bases and the J gene end by 7 bases; junction bases not matched to a gene: 11. The CDR3: CSTTRTSRNEQFF. CDR3 DNA sequence: TGCAGTACGACACGGACTAGTCGGAATGAGCAGTTCTTC.

The rearrangement joins TRBV7-2 to TRBJ2-7; D gene unclear. CDR3 length equals 16 residues. Germline V gene lookup returns CDR1 SGHTA and CDR2 FQGNSA. Deletions cut 4 bases from V and 0 bases from J, with 16 bases between. The CDR3 protein is CASSSPRAENSYEQYF. CDR3 nucleotide sequence: TGTGCCAGCAGCTCCCCTCGGGCAGAGAACTCCTACGAGCAGTACTTC.